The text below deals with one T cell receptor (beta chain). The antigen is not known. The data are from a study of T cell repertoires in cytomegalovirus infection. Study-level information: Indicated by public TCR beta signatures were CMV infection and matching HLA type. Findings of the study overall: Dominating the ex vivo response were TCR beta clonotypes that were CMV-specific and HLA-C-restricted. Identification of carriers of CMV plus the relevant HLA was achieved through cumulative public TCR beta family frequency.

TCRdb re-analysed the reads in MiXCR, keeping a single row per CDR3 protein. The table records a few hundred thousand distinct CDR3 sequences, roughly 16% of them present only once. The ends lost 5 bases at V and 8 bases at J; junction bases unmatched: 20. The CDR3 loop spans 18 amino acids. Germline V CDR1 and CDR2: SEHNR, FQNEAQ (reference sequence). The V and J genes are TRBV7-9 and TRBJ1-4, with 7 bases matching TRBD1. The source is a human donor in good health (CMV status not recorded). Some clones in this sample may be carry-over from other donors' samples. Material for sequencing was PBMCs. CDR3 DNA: TGTGCCAGCAGCGGACAGGCACACCACTCGGGTATATTGGAAAAACTGTTTTTT. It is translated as CASSGQAHHSGILEKLFF.